This T cell receptor beta chain was profiled in a study of cytomegalovirus exposure and HLA in healthy donors. Trimming took 3 bases from V and 3 from J, leaving 14 bases between them. The germline CDR1 and CDR2 sequences are GTSNPN and SVGIG (reference sequence). CDR3 length: 14 residues. Both 60 Vbeta primers and 13 Jbeta primers went into the PCR. This table comes from immunoSEQ multiplex PCR, and its TCRdb copy is limited to in-frame clones, with some not included. This sample contains 55,000 to 75,000 clones. Sequenced sample: PBMCs. The chain is built from TRBV30 and TRBJ1-1; D uncertain. This receptor was obtained from a woman under 40 in good health and CMV-seronegative. The CDR3 DNA reads as TGTGCCTGGAGGGGCCTCGAAGGATACACTGAAGCTTTCTTT. Its translation: CAWRGLEGYTEAFF.